One sample yielded the 29 T cell receptor beta chains listed below, sequenced in a study of T cell changes during pregnancy in multiple sclerosis. Method: immunoSEQ multiplex PCR; TCRdb's copy keeps in-frame clones and lacks some. The sample carries 80,000 or so clones, around 94% recorded once. The sequenced sample was peripheral blood, obtained in the second trimester of pregnancy. The receptor source for this set is a female donor in good health, enrolled as a control in a pregnancy study.

This clone was recorded only once. CDR3 DNA sequence: TGTGCCAGCAGCTCACAGGGGGTCACTGAAGCTTTCTTT. Translation: CASSSQGVTEAFF. This chain joins TRBV7-9 and TRBJ1-1; 8 bases map to TRBD1. Germline V CDR1 and CDR2: SEHNR, FQNEAQ (reference sequence). The CDR3 loop spans 13 amino acids. Trimming cost V 4 bases and J 4 bases; bases outside gene matches: 2. The full variable domain, with the rest looked up from reference TRBV7-9 and TRBJ1-1, is DTGVSQNPRHKITKRGQNVTFRCDPISEHNRLYWYRQTLGQGPEFLTYFQNEAQLEKSRLLSDRFSAERPKGSFSTLEIQRTEQGDSAMYLCASSSQGVTEAFFGQGTRLTVV.

The rearrangement joins TRBV5-4 to TRBJ1-2; TRBD1 is a possible D gene (5 bases). The ends were cut back, 2 bases at V and 4 bases at J, with 9 bases in the middle. From germline, CDR1 is SGHNT and CDR2 YYREEE (reference sequence). This CDR3 comprises 13 residues. CDR3 DNA sequence: TGTGCCAGCAGCTTAGACAGCTTCTATGGCTACACCTTC. It is translated as CASSLDSFYGYTF.

The chain joins TRBV5-1 to TRBJ2-1; 8 bases match TRBD2. CDR3 length equals 14 residues. Trimming removed 2 bases from V and 15 bases from J; junction bases left unmatched: 13. The germline CDR1 and CDR2 sequences are SGHRS and YFSETQ. This CDR3 reads CASSFGGGRDFAFF. The DNA for the CDR3 is TGCGCCAGCAGCTTCGGGGGGGGGCGCGATTTCGCGTTCTTC.

The genes are TRBV27 and TRBJ2-7, with a weak D call TRBD1 (5 bases). This CDR3 is built from 15 residues. The germline V gene has CDR1 MNHEY and CDR2 SMNVEV (reference sequence). Deletions cut 2 bases from V and 7 bases from J, with 18 bases between. The CDR3 DNA reads TGTGCCAGCAGTTTAGATGTCAGGATAAAGGGGGAGCAGTACTTC. It encodes CASSLDVRIKGEQYF.

Details on this clone: The CDR3 carries no conserved terminal phenylalanine or tryptophan, so it likely arises from a read error. It is unclear where the CDR3 begins or ends on the DNA, so no DNA is shown, and the CDR3 is as TCRdb lists it. CDR3: CASSDQPGMLQTV. The chain recombines TRBV7-2 with TRBJ1-4. Including both end residues, the CDR3 is 13 amino acids long. Germline loops: CDR1 SGHTA, CDR2 FQGNSA.

The genes are TRBV18 and TRBJ2-7; 8 nucleotides match TRBD1. The CDR3 totals 13 residues. V gave up 3 bases and J gave up 5 bases; unmatched junction bases: 3. Germline loops: CDR1 KGHSH, CDR2 LQKENI. This CDR3 is CASSPQDRDEQYF. Here the CDR3 DNA reads TGTGCCAGCTCACCCCAGGACAGGGACGAGCAGTACTTC.

The chain has TRBV5-1 and TRBJ2-1; 7 nucleotides align to TRBD2. The CDR3 totals 15 residues. Trimming cost V 4 bases and J 6 bases; bases outside gene matches: 10. Germline V CDR1 and CDR2: SGHRS, YFSETQ. The CDR3 loop is CASSQTGGEGNEQFF. In DNA form, the CDR3 reads TGCGCCAGCAGCCAAACAGGCGGGGAGGGCAATGAGCAGTTCTTC.

The chain recombines TRBV28 with TRBJ1-4; weak D call: TRBD1 (5 bases). Germline CDR1 and CDR2: MDHEN and SYDVKM. V lost 7 bases to trimming and J lost 7 bases, with 19 bases between them. This CDR3 spans 15 amino acids. DNA for the CDR3: TGTGCCAGCACCTTCCGGAGGGCAGGGCTTGAAAAACTGTTTTTT. It specifies CASTFRRAGLEKLFF.

The chain recombines TRBV27 with TRBJ2-5; the match to TRBD2 covers 12 bases. With 8 bases clipped from V and 7 bases from J, the junction kept 20 bases outside the gene matches. Germline V lookup: CDR1 MNHEY, CDR2 SMNVEV (reference sequence). There are 18 residues in the CDR3. The CDR3 DNA follows: TGTGCCAGCGCGATTTCGTGGGGGACTAGCGGGCCACAGGTGACCCAGTACTTC. Translated: CASAISWGTSGPQVTQYF.

V is TRBV25-1 and J is TRBJ2-7, with a tentative D call TRBD2 (6 bases). The CDR3 extends over 15 amino acids. The germline gives CDR1 MGHDK, CDR2 SYGVNS. Trimming took 3 bases from V and 0 from J, leaving 12 bases between them. The chain's CDR3 is CASSDYSGPSYEQYF. CDR3 bases: TGTGCCAGCAGTGACTATAGCGGACCCTCCTACGAGCAGTACTTC.

The rearrangement uses TRBV14 and TRBJ2-7; tentative D call: TRBD1 (6 bases). This CDR3 region has 15 residues. In germline, CDR1 is SGHDN, CDR2 FVKESK. Deletions cut 2 bases from V and 1 base from J, with 12 bases between. CDR3: CASSQRPTGSYEQYF. The CDR3 bases are TGTGCCAGCAGCCAACGCCCCACAGGGTCCTACGAGCAGTACTTC.

This chain connects TRBV18 to TRBJ2-1; the match to TRBD2 covers 7 bases. The CDR3 length is 14 residues. Trimming took 3 bases from V and 7 from J; bases not matched to a gene: 6. From germline, CDR1 is KGHSH and CDR2 LQKENI. The CDR3 sequence: CASSPQARENEQFF. For the CDR3, the DNA is TGTGCCAGCTCACCTCAGGCGCGGGAGAATGAGCAGTTCTTC.

J is TRBJ2-7 and V is TRBV5-4; 7 bases match TRBD2. With 1 base clipped from V and 4 bases from J, the junction kept 8 bases outside the gene matches. The CDR3 has 15 amino acids. Germline values: CDR1 SGHNT, CDR2 YYREEE (reference sequence). The CDR3 sequence: CASSLPASGVYEQYF. The DNA of the CDR3 is TGTGCCAGCAGCTTGCCGGCCAGCGGGGTTTACGAGCAGTACTTC.

J is TRBJ1-1 and V is TRBV5-1; 11 bases are a match to TRBD1. Germline CDR1 and CDR2: SGHRS and YFSETQ. V dropped 7 bases and J dropped 4; count of bases not matched to a gene: 9. The CDR3 length is 15 residues. CDR3 protein: CASLPGTGGITEAFF. The CDR3, as DNA: TGCGCCAGCCTCCCGGGGACAGGGGGTATCACTGAAGCTTTCTTT.

The chain is built from TRBV5-8 and TRBJ2-1; 9 bases align to TRBD1. The CDR3 is 14 residues long. V gave up 2 bases and J gave up 4 bases; unmatched junction bases: 1. Germline lookup yields CDR1 SGHTS and CDR2 YDEGEE. The chain's CDR3 is CASSFDRGYNEQFF. The CDR3 coding sequence is TGTGCCAGCAGCTTCGACAGGGGGTACAATGAGCAGTTCTTC. Supplemented by reference TRBV5-8 and TRBJ2-1, the full variable domain reads EAGVTQSPTHLIKTRGQQATLRCSPISGHTSVYWYQQALGLGLQFLLWYDEGEERNRGNFPPRFSGRQFPNYSSELNVNALELEDSALYLCASSFDRGYNEQFFGPGTRLTVL.

The rearrangement links TRBV7-9 to TRBJ2-7, with D uncertain. The CDR3 is made up of 13 amino acids. The germline gives CDR1 SEHNR, CDR2 FQNEAQ (reference sequence). V was cut by 0 bases and J by 7 bases, with 10 bases left in between. CDR3 residues: CASSLALHIEQYF. CDR3 nucleotide sequence: TGTGCCAGCAGCTTAGCCCTGCACATAGAGCAGTACTTC.

The gene calls are TRBV4-1 and TRBJ2-4; D possibly corresponds to TRBD1 (5 bases). CDR3 length: 14 amino acids. CDR1 MGHRA and CDR2 YSYEKL come from the germline V gene. V was clipped by 6 bases and J by 2 bases, with 11 bases between them. The CDR3 bases are TGCGCCAGCAGTCCAGGGTATTCCAAAAACATTCAGTACTTC. Its translation: CASSPGYSKNIQYF.

The V call is TRBV2, the J call TRBJ1-5; D gene ambiguous. Per germline, CDR1 SNHLY and CDR2 FYNNEI. V shed 4 bases and J shed 2 bases, with 15 bases lying between them. The CDR3 is 16 amino acids. The CDR3, as DNA: TGTGCCAGCAGTGCTAGCGGCGGACCACGCAATCAGCCCCAGCATTTT. Translated: CASSASGGPRNQPQHF.

The rearrangement links TRBV29-1 to TRBJ2-7; weak D call: TRBD1 (6 bases). The V gene's germline CDR1 is SQVTM and CDR2 ANQGSEA. This CDR3 comprises 14 residues. V was pared by 3 bases and J by 1 base, with 13 bases between. In DNA, the CDR3 is TGCAGCGTTGATGCAGGGGATAGTTCCTACGAGCAGTACTTC. As protein: CSVDAGDSSYEQYF.

The V gene is TRBV28, the J gene TRBJ1-5, with D hard to call. The V gene's germline CDR1 is MDHEN and CDR2 SYDVKM. The CDR3 covers 14 residues. Between the trimmed V and J ends, which lost 2 bases and 4 bases, there was a span of 9 bases. In DNA form, the CDR3 reads TGTGCCAGCAGTTTAACCGGGAAGAATCAGCCCCAGCATTTT. Amino acids: CASSLTGKNQPQHF.

This clone showed up just a few times. Within the sample, other DNA sequences also encode this same CDR3. V gene TRBV5-1 combines with J gene TRBJ1-5, with D possibly TRBD1 on 5 matching bases. Germline CDR1 SGHRS, CDR2 YFSETQ. Trimming removed 4 bases from V and 4 bases from J, with 12 bases in between. The CDR3 spans 14 residues. The CDR3 region is CASSPGTGNQPQHF. The CDR3 DNA sequence: TGCGCCAGCAGCCCCGGGACTGGAAATCAGCCCCAGCATTTT.

The V gene is TRBV19, the J gene TRBJ1-2, with D perhaps matching TRBD1 (6 bases). The germline V gene encodes CDR1 LNHDA and CDR2 SQIVND (reference sequence). The CDR3 is made up of 14 amino acids. The V end lost 5 bases, the J end lost 8 bases, and 18 bases lay between the germline ends. CDR3 loop: CASSPRDTQHGYTF. CDR3 in DNA: TGTGCCAGTAGTCCTCGGGACACCCAGCACGGCTACACCTTC. The full variable domain, completed using reference TRBV19 and TRBJ1-2, is DGGITQSPKYLFRKEGQNVTLSCEQNLNHDAMYWYRQDPGQGLRLIYYSQIVNDFQKGDIAEGYSVSREKKESFPLTVTSAQKNPTAFYLCASSPRDTQHGYTFGSGTRLTVV.

V usage is TRBV2 and J usage is TRBJ2-7; TRBD2 matches at 9 bases. V trimming: 6 bases; J trimming: 1 base; junction bases outside the gene matches: 4. There are 14 residues in the CDR3. CDR1 and CDR2 (germline): SNHLY, FYNNEI. The CDR3, as DNA: TGTGCCAGCAGGTCGACTAGCGGATCCTACGAGCAGTACTTC. Amino acids: CASRSTSGSYEQYF.

The chain uses TRBV5-1 and TRBJ2-5, with D perhaps matching TRBD2 (7 bases). V was cut by 7 bases and J by 3 bases, with 13 bases left in between. The CDR3 is 13 amino acids. Germline-derived CDR1 and CDR2 are SGHRS and YFSETQ. The CDR3 reads CASGRGAEETQYF. In DNA, the CDR3 is TGCGCCAGCGGCCGGGGGGCCGAAGAGACCCAGTACTTC.

The chain links TRBV25-1 to TRBJ2-3, with TRBD2 as a possible D gene (6 bases). V was shortened by 7 bases and J by 4 bases, with 21 bases between the two germline ends. Germline CDR1 reads MGHDK; CDR2 reads SYGVNS. CDR3 length equals 16 residues. In nucleotides, the CDR3 is TGTGCCAGCACCCCCTCGGGGGTTACAGCTGCAGATACGCAGTATTTT. Translation: CASTPSGVTAADTQYF.

The chain has TRBV6-5 and TRBJ2-7, with TRBD1 matching 9 bases. CDR3 length: 14 amino acids. The V gene end was trimmed by 2 bases and the J gene end by 3 bases; junction bases not matched to a gene: 2. Germline CDR1 is MNHEY and CDR2 is SVGAGI. In DNA form, the CDR3 reads TGTGCCAGCAGTTACCCGGGACAGGGCTACGAGCAGTACTTC. As protein: CASSYPGQGYEQYF.

This chain links TRBV11-2 with TRBJ2-7; 8 bases fit TRBD2. Germline CDR1 is SGHAT and CDR2 is FQNNGV. The V gene end was trimmed by 1 base and the J gene end by 7 bases; junction bases not matched to a gene: 12. This CDR3 is 16 amino acids long. The CDR3 is CASSLGSSGGLGEQYF. The DNA of the CDR3 is TGTGCCAGCAGCTTAGGCTCGAGCGGGGGCCTAGGAGAGCAGTACTTC.

The genes are TRBV19 and TRBJ2-7; D may be TRBD2 (6 bases). With 5 bases removed from V and 3 bases from J, the gap between germline ends came to 11 bases. Germline V gene data show CDR1 as LNHDA and CDR2 as SQIVND (reference sequence). The CDR3 runs 13 residues. The CDR3 bases are TGTGCCAGTAGTTTGTTAGCGGACTACGAGCAGTACTTC. Translated, it gives CASSLLADYEQYF.

J is TRBJ1-3 and V is TRBV14, with TRBD1 as a possible D gene (6 bases). Trimming took 4 bases from V and 0 from J, leaving 13 bases between them. The CDR3 sequence is 16 residues long. Germline values: CDR1 SGHDN, CDR2 FVKESK. The CDR3 bases are TGTGCCAGCAGCCCTATAAACAGGGCCTCTGGAAACACCATATATTTT. It is translated as CASSPINRASGNTIYF.